What follows are 20 T cell receptor delta chains derived from one specimen sequenced in a study of DNA immune sequencing with unique molecular identifiers. All 8 TRDV and 4 TRDJ genes were targeted in 32-plex amplification of genomic DNA. In roughly 3 barcoding PCR cycles, molecules received a 12-nucleotide UMI, then adapter PCR followed. TCRdb reanalyzed the multiplex PCR reads using CATT. The data show about 4,500 delta-chain clones, with about 12% seen just once and approximately 52% held by the top ten. The sample taken for sequencing was gamma-delta T cells enriched from blood buffy coat, or unenriched PBMCs (not recorded which). These receptors originate from a human donor in good health.

This clone has at least ten counts. The V gene is TRAV29/DV5, the J gene TRDJ1, with D possibly matching TRDD3 (6 bases). TCRdb offers no J gene call, so here the DNA was matched to germline to obtain one. The CDR3 length is 20 residues. V lost 4 bases and J 0 bases, leaving 31 bases between the germline ends. Germline V gives CDR1 NSMFDY, CDR2 ISSIKDK. The CDR3 reads CAASQVNSRGTGAYTDKLIF. For the CDR3, the DNA is TGTGCAGCATCCCAAGTCAACTCCCGGGGGACCGGGGCCTACACCGATAAACTCATCTTT. Together with reference TRAV29/DV5 and TRDJ1, the CDR3 gives the full variable domain: DQQVKQNSPSLSVQEGRISILNCDYTNSMFDYFLWYKKYPAEGPTFLISISSIKDKNEDGRFTVFLNKSAKHLSLHIVPSQPGDSAVYFCAASQVNSRGTGAYTDKLIFGKGTRVTVEP.

This clone was found a few times. The TCRdb protein, from a much larger clone, departs from this DNA's translation at residue 9, likely by read error; the protein shown derives from the DNA. This rearrangement joins TRDV2 to TRDJ1, with 9 bases matching TRDD3. The trim removed 1 base at V and 2 bases at J, leaving 19 bases unmatched. This CDR3 spans 20 amino acids. Germline V gives CDR1 GEAIGNYY, CDR2 EKD. The chain's CDR3 is CACDTLGTRGYARSTDKLIF. The CDR3 coding sequence is TGTGCCTGTGACACGTTGGGTACTAGGGGATACGCGAGGTCAACCGATAAACTCATCTTT.

Comments on this clone: This sequence is one base from a far larger clone and is likely a read error. The J gene is TRDJ1, the V gene TRDV2; 7 nucleotides match TRDD3. This CDR3 has 13 amino acids. Germline V gene sequence: CDR1 GEAIGNYY, CDR2 EKD. CDR3 sequence: CACDTWGTDKFIF. In DNA form, the CDR3 reads TGTGCCTGTGACACCTGGGGGACCGATAAATTCATCTTT.

Details on this clone: A far bigger clonotype differs at one base, so this is likely a read error. Within the sample, other DNA sequences also encode this same CDR3. V usage is TRDV2 and J usage is TRDJ1; 9 bases are shared with TRDD3. The CDR3 consists of 17 residues. Germline-derived CDR1 and CDR2 are GEAIGNYY and EKD. In DNA, the CDR3 is TGTGCCTGCGACACCCTTACTGGGGGACCCTACACCGATAAACTCATCTTT. Protein product: CACDTLTGGPYTDKLIF.

Concerning this clone: The same CDR3 can be traced to other DNA sequences in this sample. The V segment is TRDV1, and no J call was made; the D call of TRDD3 is as the table states it, not checked on the DNA. Germline V gene lookup returns CDR1 TSWWSYY and CDR2 QGS. The CDR3 spans 26 residues. The CDR3 is CALGELKRIPWTPYWGIREDTDKLIF. CDR3 DNA: TGTGCTCTTGGGGAACTTAAACGTATCCCATGGACCCCCTACTGGGGGATACGCGAGGACACCGATAAACTTATCTTT.

This clone showed up many times. The chain is built from TRDV2 and TRDJ3; the match to TRDD3 covers 9 bases. Trimming took 3 bases from V and 0 from J; bases not matched to a gene: 8. Per the germline V gene, CDR1 is GEAIGNYY and CDR2 is EKD. The CDR3 has 19 amino acids. The CDR3 region has the DNA TGTGCCTGTGACCCTCTACTGGGGGACCTCTCCTGGGACACCCGACAGATGTTTTTC. Translating it yields CACDPLLGDLSWDTRQMFF.

This clone was detected ten times or more. This chain connects TRDV1 to TRDJ1, with TRDD3 matching 13 bases. TCRdb is silent on the J gene; assignment here came from matching the DNA to germline. Germline V lookup: CDR1 TSWWSYY, CDR2 QGS. The CDR3 has 23 residues. J was trimmed by 4 bases and V by 0 bases; bases with no gene match: 23. The CDR3 sequence: CALGELFPLYRNTGGYGVDKLIF. CDR3 DNA: TGTGCTCTTGGGGAACTATTCCCCCTTTACAGGAATACTGGGGGATACGGGGTCGATAAACTCATCTTT.

Turning to this clone: A much larger clone differs from this one at a single base, so this may be a read error. At the DNA level, this CDR3 is encoded by other sequences in the same sample as well. The chain joins TRDV3 to TRDJ1; D is perhaps TRDD2 or TRDD3 (5 bases each). Here the J gene came from matching the DNA to germline, since TCRdb omits it. The CDR3 totals 31 residues. Germline CDR1 is TVYSNPD and CDR2 is GDNSRS (reference sequence). Trimming removed 3 bases at V and 7 bases at J, with 72 bases between. The CDR3 nucleotides are TGTGCCTTGGGGGCTGGTGTACCCAGCGCGCCGAACCTTCACCGCGCGGAGAGGACTTGGGGACTTGGGTGGGGCGGCGGTAAACTCATCTTT. It codes for CALGAGVPSAPNLHRAERTWGLGWGGGKLIF.

This clone was counted between two and nine times. With a far larger clone one base away, a read error is the likely cause. Other DNA sequences in this sample translate to the same CDR3. The chain employs TRDV2 and TRDJ1; 9 bases fit TRDD3. Germline V lookup: CDR1 GEAIGNYY, CDR2 EKD. This CDR3 contains 17 residues. CDR3 loop: CACDTLGDGKYTDKLIF. DNA for the CDR3: TGTGCCTGTGACACTCTGGGGGATGGAAAGTACACCGATAAACTTATCTTT.

A remark on this clone: This sequence is one base from a far larger clone and is likely a read error. The sample contains more than one DNA sequence encoding this CDR3. The chain joins TRDV2 to TRDJ1; D gene ambiguous. CDR1 is GEAIGNYY and CDR2 is EKD in the germline V gene. There are 14 residues in the CDR3. The CDR3 loop is CACDTVALPDKLIF. For the CDR3, the DNA is TGTGCCTGCGACACCGTCGCGCTACCCGATAAACTCATCTTT.

This clone turned up a few times. The sample contains more than one DNA sequence encoding this CDR3. This chain links TRDV2 with TRDJ1, with TRDD3 as a possible D gene (6 bases). V lost 0 bases, J lost 0 bases, and 19 bases lay in between. Germline CDR1 GEAIGNYY, CDR2 EKD. CDR3 length: 18 amino acids. This CDR3 reads CACDTVLSGESYTDKLIF. The CDR3 bases are TGTGCCTGTGACACCGTACTTTCTGGGGAATCCTACACCGATAAACTCATCTTT.

This clone appeared once. This may stem from a read error, because a much larger clone lies one nucleotide away. This CDR3 reads CALGERRSHVLWGIRARSWYTDKLIF. CDR3 DNA: TGTGCTCTTGGGGAACGGAGGTCCCACGTGCTCTGGGGGATACGGGCGAGGAGTTGGTACACCGATAAACTCATCTTT. The chain carries TRDV1 and TRDJ1; 12 nucleotides line up with TRDD3. The J gene was missing in TCRdb and was found by matching the end of the DNA to germline. Germline V gene lookup returns CDR1 TSWWSYY and CDR2 QGS. The V gene end was trimmed by 1 base and the J gene end by 0 bases; junction bases not matched to a gene: 30. This CDR3 contains 26 residues.

This clone came up a few times. Since a far larger clone is one base different, this is likely a read error. Other DNA sequences in this sample translate to the same CDR3. The chain uses TRDV2 and TRDJ1, with D possibly matching TRDD3 (6 bases). Germline V CDR1 and CDR2: GEAIGNYY, EKD. The CDR3 loop spans 15 amino acids. Trimming stripped 3 bases from V and 3 bases from J, with 16 bases between. The CDR3, as DNA: TGTGCCTGTGACCCACTGGGTGATAAATCCGATAAACTCATCTTT. It codes for CACDPLGDKSDKLIF.

Ten or more counts support this clone. The rearrangement joins TRDV2 to TRDJ1; 10 bases match TRDD3. The V gene end was trimmed by 0 bases and the J gene end by 3 bases; junction bases not matched to a gene: 15. The CDR3 length is 19 residues. Germline V CDR1 and CDR2: GEAIGNYY, EKD. The CDR3 loop is CACDTVQRGIRSASDKLIF. The DNA of the CDR3 is TGTGCCTGTGACACCGTACAGAGGGGGATACGCTCCGCGTCCGATAAACTCATCTTT.

This clone was seen ten or more times. The chain links TRDV1 to TRDJ1, with D possibly matching TRDD3 (6 bases). TCRdb lists no J gene, so it was determined here by aligning the DNA to germline. The CDR3 totals 23 residues. CDR1 is TSWWSYY and CDR2 is QGS in the germline V gene. The V and J ends lost 4 bases and 4 bases respectively, with 40 bases between them. This chain's CDR3 is CALGARTVGLRRGTHPLDDKLIF. The CDR3 DNA sequence: TGTGCTCTTGGGGCCCGAACTGTAGGCCTACGTAGGGGGACGCATCCCTTGGACGATAAACTCATCTTT.

This clone was observed a few times. The protein TCRdb gives is from a much larger clone and does not agree with this DNA's translation at residue 3, likely a read error; the protein shown here comes from the DNA. V and J are TRDV2 and TRDJ3; D not resolved. Germline assignment: CDR1 GEAIGNYY and CDR2 EKD. This CDR3 comprises 19 residues. The CDR3 DNA is TGTGCCTTTGACCAAATCAAGGAGGAGCCCTCCTGGGACACCCGACAGATGTTTTTC. Translation: CAFDQIKEEPSWDTRQMFF.

The chain is built from TRDV1 and TRDJ1; 11 nucleotides agree with TRDD3. No J gene was available from TCRdb, and it was assigned here by a germline match of the DNA. The V segment lost 0 bases and the J segment 1 base; nucleotides outside the gene matches: 19. From germline, CDR1 is TSWWSYY and CDR2 QGS. The CDR3 runs 22 residues. The CDR3 sequence is CALGELRRRVRVGDTLTDKLIF. CDR3 DNA: TGTGCTCTTGGGGAACTCCGGCGACGAGTTCGGGTGGGGGATACGCTCACCGATAAACTCATCTTT.

The table lists this clone with many counts. J is TRDJ1 and V is TRDV2, with TRDD3 matching 8 bases. This CDR3 spans 15 amino acids. Unmatched junction bases numbered 5, after V lost 1 base and J lost 2 bases. Per germline, CDR1 GEAIGNYY and CDR2 EKD. This CDR3 reads CACDTLGELTDKLIF. In DNA, the CDR3 is TGTGCCTGTGACACTCTGGGGGAACTGACCGATAAACTCATCTTT.

Concerning this clone: The amino acid sequence in TCRdb belongs to a much larger clone and departs from this DNA's translation at residue 15, likely a sequencing read error; the sequence shown is translated from the DNA. The chain recombines TRDV2 with TRDJ1; the match to TRDD3 covers 13 bases. The CDR3 is 19 residues long. CDR1 is GEAIGNYY, CDR2 EKD, per germline. DNA of the CDR3: TGTGCCTGTGACACCGTCCCAGAACTGGGGGATACGCGCACCAATAAACTCATCTTT. Translating gives CACDTVPELGDTRTNKLIF.

Turning to this clone: A much larger clone sits a single nucleotide away, making a read error possible. Other DNA sequences within the sample encode an identical CDR3. The chain combines TRDV2 with TRDJ1, with D possibly matching TRDD3 (6 bases). This CDR3 region has 15 residues. Between the trimmed V and J ends, which lost 3 bases and 1 base, there was a span of 14 bases. Germline-derived CDR1 and CDR2 are GEAIGNYY and EKD. This chain's CDR3 is CACDWVLGGTDKLIF. CDR3 bases: TGTGCCTGTGACTGGGTACTGGGAGGCACCGATAAACTCATCTTT.